This T cell receptor beta chain derives from a study of blood T cell repertoires in COVID-19. Whole-study context: COVID-19 samples collected from the United States, Italy and Spain covered acute and convalescent phases. PBMCs, B-cell-depleted T cells, or T cells were the source of the cDNA or gDNA that made up the material.

In the authors' workflow: By means of reference gene primer amplification, nucleated cell counts were estimated. This table comes from immunoSEQ multiplex PCR, and its TCRdb copy is limited to in-frame clones, with some not included. Clone size and the V and J calls come from that table; the DNA yielded D and trimming. The profile covers more than 200,000 clones, with roughly 90% appearing a single time and 0.65% to 0.8% taken by the ten largest. In this sample, this clone turned up a few times. The germline V gene encodes CDR1 LNHDA and CDR2 SQIVND (reference sequence). The CDR3 has 15 residues. V was cut by 1 base and J by 6 bases, with 13 bases left in between.

The V call is TRBV19, the J call TRBJ1-5, with D perhaps matching TRBD1 (6 bases). This sequence originates from a human donor in a cohort sampled during active COVID-19. Sequencing was performed on peripheral blood. The DNA for the CDR3 is TGTGCCAGTAGTATAGGAACAGGGCTGCCTCAGCCCCAGCATTTT. It specifies CASSIGTGLPQPQHF.